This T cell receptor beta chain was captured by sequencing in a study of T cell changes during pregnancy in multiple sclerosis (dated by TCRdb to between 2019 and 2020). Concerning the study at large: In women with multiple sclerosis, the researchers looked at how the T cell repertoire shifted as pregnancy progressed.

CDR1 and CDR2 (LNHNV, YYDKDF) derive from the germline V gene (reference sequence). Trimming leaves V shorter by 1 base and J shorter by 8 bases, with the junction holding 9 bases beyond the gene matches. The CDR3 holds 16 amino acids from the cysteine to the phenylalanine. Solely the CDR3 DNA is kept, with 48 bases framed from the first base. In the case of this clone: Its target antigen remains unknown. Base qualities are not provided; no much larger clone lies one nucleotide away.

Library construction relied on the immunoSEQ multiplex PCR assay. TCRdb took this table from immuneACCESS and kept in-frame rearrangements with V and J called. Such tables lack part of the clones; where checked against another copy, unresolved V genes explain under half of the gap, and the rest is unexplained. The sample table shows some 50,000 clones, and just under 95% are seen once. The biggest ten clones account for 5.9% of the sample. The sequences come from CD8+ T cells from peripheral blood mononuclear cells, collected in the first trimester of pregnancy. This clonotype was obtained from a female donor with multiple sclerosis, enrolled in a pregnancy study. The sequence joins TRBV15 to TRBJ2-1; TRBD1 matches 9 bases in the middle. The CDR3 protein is CATSRGGQGAWDEQFF. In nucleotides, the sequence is TGTGCCACCAGCAGAGGGGGACAGGGCGCCTGGGATGAGCAGTTCTTC. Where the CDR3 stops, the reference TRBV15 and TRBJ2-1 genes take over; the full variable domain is DAMVIQNPRYQVTQFGKPVTLSCSQTLNHNVMYWYQQKSSQAPKLLFHYYDKDFNNEADTPDNFQSRRPNTSFCFLDIRSPGLGDTAMYLCATSRGGQGAWDEQFFGPGTRLTVL.